Detailed here is one TCR beta chain. Trimming removed 1 base from V and 1 base from J, with 7 bases in between. CDR1 and CDR2 (germline): SGHVS, FQNEAQ. CDR3 length equals 15 residues. These data originate in a study of T cell changes during pregnancy in multiple sclerosis. TCRdb's table, derived via immunoSEQ multiplex PCR, lists solely in-frame clones and lacks some. The sample carries 40,000 to 60,000 clones, less than 95% recorded once. The material sequenced was CD8+ T cells from peripheral blood mononuclear cells, taken in the second trimester of pregnancy. The chain uses TRBV7-8 and TRBJ2-2; D uncertain. The clonotype comes from a female donor with multiple sclerosis, enrolled in a pregnancy study. The CDR3 DNA follows: TGTGCCAGCAGCTTAGGACGACTGAACACCGGGGAGCTGTTTTTT. It encodes CASSLGRLNTGELFF.